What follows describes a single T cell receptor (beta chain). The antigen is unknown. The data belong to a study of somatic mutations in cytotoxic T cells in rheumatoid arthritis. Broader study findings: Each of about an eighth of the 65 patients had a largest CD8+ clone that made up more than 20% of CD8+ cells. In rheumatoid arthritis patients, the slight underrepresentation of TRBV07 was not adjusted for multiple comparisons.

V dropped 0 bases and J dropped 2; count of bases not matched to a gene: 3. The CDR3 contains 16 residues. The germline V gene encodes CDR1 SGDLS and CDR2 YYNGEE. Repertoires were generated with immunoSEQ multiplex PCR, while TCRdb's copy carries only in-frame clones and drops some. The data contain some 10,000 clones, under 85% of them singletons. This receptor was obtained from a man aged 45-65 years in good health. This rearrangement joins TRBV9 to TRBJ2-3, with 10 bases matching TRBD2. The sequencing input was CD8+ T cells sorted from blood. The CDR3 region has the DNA TGTGCCAGCAGCGTAGAAGCGGGGGGGACCACAGATACGCAGTATTTT. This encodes CASSVEAGGTTDTQYF.